This T cell receptor beta chain was recovered during a study of cytomegalovirus exposure and HLA in healthy donors. Unmatched junction bases numbered 8, after V lost 0 bases and J lost 8 bases. Germline V lookup: CDR1 LGHNA, CDR2 YNFKEQ. The CDR3 totals 15 residues. The PCR ran on 60 Vbeta and 13 Jbeta primers. Authors' processing steps: A later analysis counted around 80 million unique TCR beta chains, around 11 million shared. Here immunoSEQ multiplex PCR was the method, and the copy in TCRdb shows in-frame clones only, minus some. V and J calls and clone size come straight from that table; D and trimming were deduced from the DNA. The sample shows 150,000 or so clones, about 65% of them seen only once.

This TCR came from a girl aged 10-17 years in good health and CMV-seronegative. V is TRBV4-2 and J is TRBJ1-2; 8 positions agree with TRBD1. The specimen was PBMCs. The CDR3 spells CASSQDPTGGNGYTF. The CDR3 DNA reads as TGTGCCAGCAGCCAAGATCCAACAGGGGGTAACGGCTACACCTTC.